These T cell receptor beta chains were read from a single sample in a study of T cell responses to AZD1222 COVID-19 vaccine. Clones were sequenced by immunoSEQ multiplex PCR, and TCRdb holds only the in-frame ones, with some missing. This table has roughly 140,000 clones, around 88% appearing once. The material sequenced was peripheral blood, taken on day 0 of AZD1222 vaccination. These receptors came from an adult in good health. CDR3s include the opening cysteine and the closing phenylalanine or tryptophan. A D gene is named only where the DNA matches it firmly. Size tells how often a clone was seen (once, few, many) or the class of an expanded clone, and some rows leave it out.

NA	TRBV6-5	NA	TRBJ1-5	CASSYRPQSNQPQHF	TGTGCCAGCAGTTACCGACCGCAAAGCAATCAGCCCCAGCATTTT
TRBD2	TRBV5-1	NA	TRBJ2-1	CASSPRLAAPYNEQFF	TGCGCCAGCAGCCCCCGACTAGCGGCCCCCTACAATGAGCAGTTCTTC
NA	TRBV5-4	once	TRBJ1-3	CASSFRGSAGNTIYF	TGTGCCAGCAGTTTCAGAGGATCGGCGGGAAACACCATATATTTT
NA	TRBV9	NA	TRBJ2-3	CASSVGSGPQAQYF	TGTGCCAGCAGCGTAGGATCGGGGCCCCAAGCGCAGTATTTT
NA	TRBV11-2	NA	TRBJ2-7	CASTIMGIQGDEQYF	TGTGCCAGCACCATTATGGGAATTCAGGGTGACGAGCAGTACTTC
NA	TRBV7-6	NA	TRBJ2-2	CASSFMGTGELFF	TGTGCCAGCAGCTTTATGGGGACCGGGGAGCTGTTTTTT
NA	TRBV5-1	NA	TRBJ1-3	CASSLEDEDSTIYF	TGCGCCAGCAGCTTGGAGGACGAAGATAGCACCATATATTTT
TRBD2	TRBV7-7	few	TRBJ2-2	CASSYSGGNTGELFF	TGTGCCAGCAGCTATAGCGGGGGGAACACCGGGGAGCTGTTTTTT
TRBD2	TRBV29-1	NA	TRBJ2-1	CSVTSGRAGPNEQFF	TGCAGCGTGACTAGCGGGAGGGCCGGCCCCAATGAGCAGTTCTTC
NA	TRBV19	NA	TRBJ1-2	CASSETAVNYGYTF	TGTGCCAGTAGTGAGACGGCAGTCAACTATGGCTACACCTTC
NA	TRBV6-1	once	TRBJ1-5	CASSEARGAGQPQHF	TGTGCCAGCAGTGAAGCACGGGGAGCGGGTCAGCCCCAGCATTTT
TRBD1	TRBV27	once	TRBJ1-4	CASSFRTGDEKLFF	TGTGCCAGCAGTTTTCGGACAGGAGATGAAAAACTGTTTTTT
NA	TRBV19	NA	TRBJ1-5	CASSQRTDNQPQHF	TGTGCCAGTAGTCAGAGGACGGATAATCAGCCCCAGCATTTT
TRBD2	TRBV9	NA	TRBJ2-2	CASNRLAGDTGELFF	TGTGCCAGCAACAGACTAGCGGGAGATACCGGGGAGCTGTTTTTT
NA	TRBV6-4	once	TRBJ1-4	CASSDTSGVNEKLFF	TGTGCCAGCAGTGACACCTCAGGGGTTAATGAAAAACTGTTTTTT
NA	TRBV11-2	NA	TRBJ1-1	CASSQRWAAEAFF	TGTGCCAGCAGCCAACGTTGGGCAGCTGAAGCTTTCTTT
NA	TRBV29-1	NA	TRBJ1-3	CSVERWDKDGNTIYF	TGCAGCGTTGAACGATGGGATAAGGATGGAAACACCATATATTTT
TRBD1	TRBV4-3	NA	TRBJ1-3	CASSQDRLGQHLGNTIYF	TGCGCCAGCAGCCAAGACCGTTTGGGACAGCATCTCGGAAACACCATATATTTT